This T cell receptor beta chain was obtained from a study of shared clonotypes between healthy human individuals. Profiled with immunoSEQ multiplex PCR; TCRdb holds only in-frame clones, not every one. The data contain hundreds of thousands of clones, roughly 95% of them singletons. Naive CD8 isolation took CD45RO-negative cells positively selected for CCR7 and excluded terminally differentiated effector memory CD45RA+ cells. Sequencing was done on a sample of naive CD8+ T cells sorted from blood. This clonotype was obtained from a woman in her 30s in good health.

CDR3 nucleotide sequence: TGTGCCAGCAGTATTGGGGTTAGCAATCAGCCCCAGCATTTT. Translation gives CASSIGVSNQPQHF. The chain combines TRBV27 with TRBJ1-5; no definite D call. This CDR3 has 14 amino acids. The germline V gene encodes CDR1 MNHEY and CDR2 SMNVEV (reference sequence). Trimming took 5 bases from V and 0 from J, leaving 8 bases between them.